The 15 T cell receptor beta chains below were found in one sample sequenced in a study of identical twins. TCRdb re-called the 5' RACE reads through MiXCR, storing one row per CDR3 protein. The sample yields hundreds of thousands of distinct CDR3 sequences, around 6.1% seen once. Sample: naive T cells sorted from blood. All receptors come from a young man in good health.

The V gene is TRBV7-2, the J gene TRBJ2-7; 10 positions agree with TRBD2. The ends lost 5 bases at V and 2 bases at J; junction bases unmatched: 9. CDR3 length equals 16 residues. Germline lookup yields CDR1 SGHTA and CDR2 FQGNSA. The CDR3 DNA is TGTGCCAGCAGCCCGAGTAGCGGGAGGAAGACCTACGAGCAGTACTTC. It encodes CASSPSSGRKTYEQYF.

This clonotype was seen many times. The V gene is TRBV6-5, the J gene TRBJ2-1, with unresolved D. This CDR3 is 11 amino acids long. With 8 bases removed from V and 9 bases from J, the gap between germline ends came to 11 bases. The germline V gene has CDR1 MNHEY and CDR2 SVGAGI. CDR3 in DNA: TGTGCCAGCCGTACTGCATCTGAGCAGTTCTTC. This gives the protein CASRTASEQFF.

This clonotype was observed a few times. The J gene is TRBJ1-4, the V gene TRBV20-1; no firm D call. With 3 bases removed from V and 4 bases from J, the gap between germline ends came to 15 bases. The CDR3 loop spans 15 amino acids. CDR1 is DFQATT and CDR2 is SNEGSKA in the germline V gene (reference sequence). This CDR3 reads CSASPVGRNNEKLFF. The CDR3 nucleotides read TGCAGTGCTAGTCCCGTCGGGCGGAATAATGAAAAACTGTTTTTT.

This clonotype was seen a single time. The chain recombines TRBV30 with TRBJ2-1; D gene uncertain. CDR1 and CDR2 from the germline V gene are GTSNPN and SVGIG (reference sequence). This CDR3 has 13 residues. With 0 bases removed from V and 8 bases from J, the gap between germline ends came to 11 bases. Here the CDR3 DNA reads TGTGCCTGGAGTGTTACCTGGGCTTATGAGCAGTTCTTC. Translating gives CAWSVTWAYEQFF.

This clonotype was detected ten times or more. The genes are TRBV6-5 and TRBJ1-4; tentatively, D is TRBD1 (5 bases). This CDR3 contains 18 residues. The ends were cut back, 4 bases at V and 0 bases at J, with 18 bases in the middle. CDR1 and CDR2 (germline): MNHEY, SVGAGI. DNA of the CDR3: TGTGCCAGCAGTTTCGGTTCTGGGGGTTTAGCAACTAATGAAAAACTGTTTTTT. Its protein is CASSFGSGGLATNEKLFF.

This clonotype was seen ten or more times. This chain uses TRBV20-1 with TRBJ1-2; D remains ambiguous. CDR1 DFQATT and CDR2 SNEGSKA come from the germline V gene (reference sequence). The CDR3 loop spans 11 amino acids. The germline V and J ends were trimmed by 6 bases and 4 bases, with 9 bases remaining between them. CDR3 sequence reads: CSASGLYGYTF. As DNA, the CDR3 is TGCAGTGCGTCCGGGCTCTATGGCTACACCTTC.

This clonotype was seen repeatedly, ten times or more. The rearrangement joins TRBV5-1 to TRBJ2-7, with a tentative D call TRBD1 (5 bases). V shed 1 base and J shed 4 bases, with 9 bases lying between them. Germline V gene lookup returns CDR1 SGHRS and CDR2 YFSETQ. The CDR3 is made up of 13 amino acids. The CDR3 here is CASSLPGLYEQYF. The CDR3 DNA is TGCGCCAGCAGCTTGCCAGGGTTGTACGAGCAGTACTTC.

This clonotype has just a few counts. CDR3 protein: CASSRVGLAPYEQYV. The CDR3 nucleotides are TGTGCCAGCAGCCGGGTTGGACTAGCCCCCTACGAGCAGTACGTC. V and J are TRBV5-6 and TRBJ2-7; 8 bases are a match to TRBD2. Trimming removed 4 bases from V and 2 bases from J; junction bases left unmatched: 8. CDR1 and CDR2 (germline): SGHDT, YYEEEE. The CDR3 is 15 amino acids.

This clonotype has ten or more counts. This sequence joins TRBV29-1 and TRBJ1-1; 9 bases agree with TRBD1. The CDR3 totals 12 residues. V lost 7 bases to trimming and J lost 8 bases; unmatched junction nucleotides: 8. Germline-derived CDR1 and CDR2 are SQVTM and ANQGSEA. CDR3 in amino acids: CSAVRGQGEAFF. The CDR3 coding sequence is TGCAGCGCCGTGAGGGGACAGGGAGAAGCTTTCTTT.

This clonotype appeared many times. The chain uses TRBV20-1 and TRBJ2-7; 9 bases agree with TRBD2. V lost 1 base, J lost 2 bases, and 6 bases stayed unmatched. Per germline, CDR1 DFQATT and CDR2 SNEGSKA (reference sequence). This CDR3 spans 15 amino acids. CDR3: CSARGGLAGAYEQYF. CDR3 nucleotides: TGCAGTGCTAGAGGGGGGTTAGCGGGAGCCTACGAGCAGTACTTC.

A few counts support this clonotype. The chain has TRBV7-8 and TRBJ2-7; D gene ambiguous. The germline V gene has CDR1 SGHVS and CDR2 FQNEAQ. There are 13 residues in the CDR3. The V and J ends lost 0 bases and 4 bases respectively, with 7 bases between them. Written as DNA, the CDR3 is TGTGCCAGCAGCTTAGCGCGTGAGTACGAGCAGTACTTC. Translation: CASSLAREYEQYF.

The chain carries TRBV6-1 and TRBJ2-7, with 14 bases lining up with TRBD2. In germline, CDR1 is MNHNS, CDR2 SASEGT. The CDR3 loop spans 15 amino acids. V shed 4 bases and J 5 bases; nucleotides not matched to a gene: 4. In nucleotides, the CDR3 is TGTGCCAGCAGTGGGTGGACTAGCGGGAGGAACGAGCAGTACGTC. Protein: CASSGWTSGRNEQYV.

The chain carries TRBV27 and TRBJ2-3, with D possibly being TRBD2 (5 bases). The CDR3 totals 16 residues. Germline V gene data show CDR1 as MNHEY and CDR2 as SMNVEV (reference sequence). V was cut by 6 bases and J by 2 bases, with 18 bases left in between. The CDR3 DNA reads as TGTGCCAGCAGCAGTTCACGGGGAGTCTACACAGATACGCAGTATTTT. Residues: CASSSSRGVYTDTQYF.

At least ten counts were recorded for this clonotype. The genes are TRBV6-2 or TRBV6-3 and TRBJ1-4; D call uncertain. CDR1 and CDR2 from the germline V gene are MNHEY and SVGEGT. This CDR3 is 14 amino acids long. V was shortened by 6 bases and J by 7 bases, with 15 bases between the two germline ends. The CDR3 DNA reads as TGTGCCAGCAGAAACTCCGAAGGAAGTGAAAAACTGTTTTTT. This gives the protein CASRNSEGSEKLFF.

CDR3 sequence: CSAKGVRNTDTQYF. The CDR3 DNA reads as TGCAGTGCTAAGGGAGTCAGAAACACAGATACGCAGTATTTT. This chain connects TRBV20-1 to TRBJ2-3, with D possibly matching TRBD2 (5 bases). The CDR3 contains 14 residues. The germline V gene has CDR1 DFQATT and CDR2 SNEGSKA (reference sequence). Trimming shortened V by 4 bases and J by 2 bases, and 13 bases separated the two germline ends.